The present T cell receptor (beta chain) was sequenced within a study of human T cells and chemical hapten exposure. MiXCR was run by TCRdb on the RACE reads, yielding one entry per CDR3 protein. The sample has 150,000 to 200,000 distinct CDR3 sequences, approximately 15% seen once. The CDR3 has 13 amino acids. Germline assignment: CDR1 MNHEY and CDR2 SMNVEV (reference sequence). The V end lost 2 bases, the J end lost 4 bases, and 5 bases lay between the germline ends. Noted time point: patch test 1, 2 weeks after DPC sensitization. Described treatment: therapeutic diphenylcyclopropenone sensitization with weekly scalp DPC. This clonotype was counted ten times or more. Its antigen is undetermined. General study findings and limits: Following DPC sensitization, TCRs present above 1 in 1000 frequency showed no change.

The specimen comprised whole blood, sampled in connection with sensitization to the hapten diphenylcyclopropenone (DPC). This TCR was sampled from a woman under 40 with alopecia areata. Some clones in this sample may be carry-over from other donors' samples. This rearrangement joins TRBV27 to TRBJ1-4, with no clear D. The CDR3 here is CASSLLVNEKLFF. The CDR3 DNA reads as TGTGCCAGCAGTTTACTAGTTAATGAAAAACTGTTTTTT.